This entry is about one T cell receptor beta chain. Its antigen is currently unknown. Given the absence of the conserved phenylalanine or tryptophan at the CDR3 end, a read error is likely. This entry comes from a study of T cells in Graves' hyperthyroidism and ophthalmopathy. This CDR3 comprises 15 residues. Losses at the gene ends were 5 bases for V and 5 bases for J; bases not matched to a gene: 6. From germline, CDR1 is SGHNT and CDR2 YYREEE (reference sequence). Study-wide points: Blood held most thyroid clonotypes expanded above 0.001 frequency.

Using RNA transcripts as the source, TCR beta CDR3 regions were amplified. A first-round RT-PCR of the TCR CDR3 used the HTBI primer set. Each CDR3 protein gets one entry after TCRdb re-called the multiplex PCR reads with MiXCR. The data contain 660,000 or so distinct CDR3 sequences, 45% of them singletons. The V and J genes are TRBV5-4 and TRBJ1-5, with 11 positions matching TRBD1. The sequencing input was peripheral blood or thyroid tissue (not recorded which). This clonotype originated in an adult man with Graves' disease, either hyperthyroidism or ophthalmopathy (not recorded which). CDR3 protein: CASSTGQGVHQPQHL. The CDR3 DNA reads TGTGCCAGCAGTACGGGACAGGGGGTCCATCAGCCCCAGCATTTA.